This passage covers 10 T cell receptor beta chains from one sample sequenced in a study of radiation and T cells in renal cell carcinoma (dated by TCRdb to 2019 to 2021). Library preparation employed the immunoSEQ multiplex PCR assay. The table comes from immuneACCESS by way of TCRdb, which keeps in-frame sequences with V and J called. Part of the clones is missing from these tables; in studies checked, under half for an unresolved V gene and the rest for unknown reasons. This sample lists 150,000 or so clones; about 87% were detected once. Over 3.5% of the sample is in the top ten clones. Interpreted using the paper, the time point label stands for: baseline pretreatment blood. What this sample's treatment or condition label stands for: 15 Gy SBRT to primary tumor, nephrectomy 4 weeks later. The sample was blood, taken from a patient whose treatment included radiotherapy and nephrectomy. The receptors derive from a woman in her sixties or seventies with renal cell carcinoma.

V usage is TRBV9 and J usage is TRBJ1-1; a weak D match, TRBD1 (6 bases). Per germline, CDR1 SGDLS and CDR2 YYNGEE. The V and J ends lost 3 bases and 0 bases respectively, with 18 bases between them. This CDR3 has 17 residues. CDR3 amino acids: CASSAGGGRIMNTEAFF. Written as DNA, the CDR3 is TGTGCCAGCAGCGCCGGGGGCGGAAGAATCATGAACACTGAAGCTTTCTTT.

The gene calls are TRBV6-5 and TRBJ2-3; TRBD1 might be the D (7 bases). CDR1 and CDR2 (germline): MNHEY, SVGAGI. The CDR3 length is 15 residues. Trimming pared 6 bases from V and 3 bases from J, leaving 16 bases between. CDR3 residues: CASRAGQLSTDTQYF. CDR3 DNA: TGTGCCAGCAGGGCGGGACAGCTTAGTACAGATACGCAGTATTTT.

This chain uses TRBV11-2 with TRBJ2-2, with TRBD2 matching over 11 bases. This CDR3 is built from 16 residues. Germline lookup yields CDR1 SGHAT and CDR2 FQNNGV. J was trimmed by 1 base and V by 4 bases; bases with no gene match: 2. The CDR3 loop is CASSYTSGGNTGELFF. The CDR3 bases are TGTGCCAGCAGCTATACTAGCGGGGGGAACACCGGGGAGCTGTTTTTT.

J is TRBJ2-5 and V is TRBV6-6, with TRBD2 as a possible D gene (6 bases). V was trimmed by 8 bases and J by 4 bases, leaving 20 bases between them. CDR3 size: 15 residues. Germline V gene lookup returns CDR1 MNHNY and CDR2 SVGAGI (reference sequence). The CDR3 coding sequence is TGTGCCAGCCTACCCACACTCGGGGGTGGAGAGACCCAGTACTTC. As protein: CASLPTLGGGETQYF.

The chain carries TRBV2 and TRBJ1-2; no clear D gene. The CDR3 length is 12 residues. Germline V gene lookup returns CDR1 SNHLY and CDR2 FYNNEI. V dropped 5 bases and J dropped 2 bases, with 6 bases sitting between them. In DNA form, the CDR3 reads TGTGCCAGCAGTCTCGGAAACTATGGCTACACCTTC. Translation: CASSLGNYGYTF.

This clone was recorded once. V usage is TRBV30 and J usage is TRBJ2-7; D gene ambiguous. V was clipped by 4 bases and J by 0 bases, with 7 bases between them. The CDR3 is made up of 12 amino acids. Germline V gene sequence: CDR1 GTSNPN, CDR2 SVGIG (reference sequence). The CDR3 here is CAWKQNSYEQYF. The CDR3 DNA follows: TGTGCCTGGAAACAGAACTCCTACGAGCAGTACTTC.

This clone was seen a single time. The CDR3 DNA reads TGTGCCAGCAGCGTAGAAGCGGGGGGGCGGGAGACCCAGTACTTC. Its translation: CASSVEAGGRETQYF. This sequence joins TRBV9 and TRBJ2-5, with 10 bases that match TRBD2. CDR3 length: 15 amino acids. The germline V gene has CDR1 SGDLS and CDR2 YYNGEE. The junction had 4 bases not matched to a gene; V was cut back by 0 bases and J by 5 bases.

The J gene is TRBJ1-3, the V gene TRBV15; 10 bases map to TRBD1. Per the germline V gene, CDR1 is LNHNV and CDR2 is YYDKDF (reference sequence). The CDR3 loop spans 16 amino acids. V dropped 5 bases and J dropped 1; count of bases not matched to a gene: 5. The CDR3 region is CATSHRDRGSGNTIYF. DNA of the CDR3: TGTGCCACCAGCCACCGGGACAGGGGTTCTGGAAACACCATATATTTT.

V and J are TRBV25-1 and TRBJ2-1; D might be TRBD1 or TRBD2, each matching 5 bases. The CDR3 is 14 amino acids. Per germline, CDR1 MGHDK and CDR2 SYGVNS. The V end lost 4 bases, the J end lost 6 bases, and 13 bases lay between the germline ends. The CDR3 sequence: CASSAPPGTNEQFF. The CDR3 DNA follows: TGTGCCAGCAGTGCCCCCCCAGGGACCAATGAGCAGTTCTTC. The entire variable domain, with the rest obtained from reference TRBV25-1 and TRBJ2-1, is as follows: EADIYQTPRYLVIGTGKKITLECSQTMGHDKMYWYQQDPGMELHLIHYSYGVNSTEKGDLSSESTVSRIRTEHFPLTLESARPSHTSQYLCASSAPPGTNEQFFGPGTRLTVL.

CDR3 sequence: CATPLFKDLRSGSYEQYF. CDR3 DNA: TGTGCCACTCCCCTTTTTAAAGACTTGCGGAGCGGCTCCTACGAGCAGTACTTC. V and J are TRBV19 and TRBJ2-7; tentative D call: TRBD2 (5 bases). The length of the CDR3 is 18 residues. The germline V gene encodes CDR1 LNHDA and CDR2 SQIVND (reference sequence). Between the trimmed V and J ends, which lost 10 bases and 0 bases, there was a span of 28 bases. Combining the CDR3 with reference TRBV19 and TRBJ2-7 gives the whole variable domain DGGITQSPKYLFRKEGQNVTLSCEQNLNHDAMYWYRQDPGQGLRLIYYSQIVNDFQKGDIAEGYSVSREKKESFPLTVTSAQKNPTAFYLCATPLFKDLRSGSYEQYFGPGTRLTVT.